A single TCR beta chain is shown here with its context. Its target is unknown. Time point meaning: week 5, during vaccination. Vaccination used 300 ug of mutant IDH1 20-mer peptide per dose, with topical imiquimod. This specimen belongs to a study of a mutant IDH1 vaccine in newly diagnosed glioma. The CDR3 sequence is 15 residues long. The V gene lost 8 bases and the J gene lost 0 bases, with 16 bases spanning the gap. Per the germline V gene, CDR1 is KGHSH and CDR2 is LQKENI. Generated by immunoSEQ multiplex PCR, the TCRdb table keeps only in-frame clones and is missing some. This table holds 40,000 to 50,000 clones, 80% to 90% found once.

The specimen comprised PBMCs, sampled from a glioma patient whose treatment included an IDH1 peptide vaccine. This clonotype was sampled from a man aged 35-49 years with glioma. V gene TRBV18 combines with J gene TRBJ1-1; the D gene is possibly TRBD1 (5 bases). The CDR3 protein is CASRGWQGLNTEAFF. DNA for the CDR3: TGTGCCAGCCGCGGTTGGCAGGGATTGAACACTGAAGCTTTCTTT. Together with reference TRBV18 and TRBJ1-1, the CDR3 gives the full variable domain: NAGVMQNPRHLVRRRGQEARLRCSPMKGHSHVYWYRQLPEEGLKFMVYLQKENIIDESGMPKERFSAEFPKEGPSILRIQQVVRGDSAAYFCASRGWQGLNTEAFFGQGTRLTVV.